What follows is one T cell receptor beta chain and its context. Its antigen is undetermined. The CDR3 has 15 residues. Germline V gene sequence: CDR1 MNHNS, CDR2 SASEGT. The data stem from a study of cytomegalovirus exposure and HLA in healthy donors. Study results and limitations: The study recorded fewer than 200 TCR beta chains that were cytomegalovirus-associated. The availability of immune exposure information extended only to CMV serostatus.

Primers for the PCR totalled 60 Vbeta and 13 Jbeta. The protocol was immunoSEQ multiplex PCR, while the TCRdb copy is restricted to in-frame clones and leaves out a portion. The sample consists of some 210,000 clones, about 78% of them appearing once. Sequenced input: PBMCs. The sequence derives from a male donor in good health and CMV-seronegative. The V gene is TRBV6-1, the J gene TRBJ2-5; a weak D match, TRBD2 (6 bases). The end of the DNA aligns better with TRBJ2-7, so the J call may be wrong. The CDR3 nucleotides read TGTGCCAGCAGTGCCGGGGGACTTCGCTCCTACGAGCAGTACTTC. It specifies CASSAGGLRSYEQYF.